This T cell receptor beta chain emerged from a study of cytomegalovirus exposure and HLA in healthy donors. Vbeta (60) and Jbeta (13) primers were used in the PCR. This table comes from immunoSEQ multiplex PCR, and its TCRdb copy is limited to in-frame clones, with some not included. The data show around 150,000 clones, under 80% seen once. The V gene's germline CDR1 is SGHRS and CDR2 YFSETQ. The length of the CDR3 is 14 residues. The ends lost 4 bases at V and 1 base at J; junction bases unmatched: 4. The receptor was isolated from a woman in her twenties or thirties in good health and CMV-seronegative. Material for sequencing was PBMCs. The gene calls are TRBV5-1 and TRBJ2-5; 7 nucleotides line up with TRBD1. The CDR3 nucleotides are TGCGCCAGCAGCCGTTACAGGGGCCAAGAGACCCAGTACTTC. Protein sequence: CASSRYRGQETQYF.